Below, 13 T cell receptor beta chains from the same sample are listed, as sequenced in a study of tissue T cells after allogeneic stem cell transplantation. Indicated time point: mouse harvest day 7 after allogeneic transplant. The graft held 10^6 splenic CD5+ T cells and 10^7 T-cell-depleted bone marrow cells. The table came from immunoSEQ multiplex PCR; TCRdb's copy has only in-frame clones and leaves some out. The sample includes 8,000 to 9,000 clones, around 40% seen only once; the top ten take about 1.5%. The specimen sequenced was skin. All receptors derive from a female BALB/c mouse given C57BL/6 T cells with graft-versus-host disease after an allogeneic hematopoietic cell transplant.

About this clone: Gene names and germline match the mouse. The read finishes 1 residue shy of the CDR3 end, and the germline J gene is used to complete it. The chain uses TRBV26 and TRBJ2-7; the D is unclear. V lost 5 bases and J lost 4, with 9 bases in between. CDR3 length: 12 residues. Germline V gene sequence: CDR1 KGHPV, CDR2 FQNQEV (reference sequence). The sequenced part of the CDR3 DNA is TGTGCCAGCAGTTACGATACTTATGAACAGTAC. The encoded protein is CASSYDTYEQY. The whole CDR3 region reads CASSYDTYEQYF.

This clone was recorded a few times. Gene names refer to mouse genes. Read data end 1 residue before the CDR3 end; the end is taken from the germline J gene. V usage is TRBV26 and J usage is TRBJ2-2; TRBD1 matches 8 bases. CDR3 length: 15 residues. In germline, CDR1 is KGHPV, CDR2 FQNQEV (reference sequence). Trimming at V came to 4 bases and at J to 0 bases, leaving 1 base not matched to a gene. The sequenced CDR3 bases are TGTGCCAGCAGTCCACAGGGGGCAAACACCGGGCAGCTCTAC. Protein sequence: CASSPQGANTGQLY. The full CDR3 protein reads CASSPQGANTGQLYF.

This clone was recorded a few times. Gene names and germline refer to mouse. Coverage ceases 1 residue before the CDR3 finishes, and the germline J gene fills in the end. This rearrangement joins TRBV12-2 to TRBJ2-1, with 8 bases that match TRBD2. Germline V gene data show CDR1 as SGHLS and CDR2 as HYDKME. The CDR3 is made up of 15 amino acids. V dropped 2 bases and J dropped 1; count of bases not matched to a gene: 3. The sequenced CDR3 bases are TGTGCCAGCTCTCCCCACTGGGGGAACTATGCTGAGCAGTTC. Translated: CASSPHWGNYAEQF. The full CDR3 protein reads CASSPHWGNYAEQFF.

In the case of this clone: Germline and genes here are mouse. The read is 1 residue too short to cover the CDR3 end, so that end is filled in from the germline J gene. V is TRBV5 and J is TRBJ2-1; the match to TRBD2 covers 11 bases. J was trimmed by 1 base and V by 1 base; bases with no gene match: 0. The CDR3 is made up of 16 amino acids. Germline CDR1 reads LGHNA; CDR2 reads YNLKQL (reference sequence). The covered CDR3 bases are TGTGCCAGCAGCCAAGGGACTGGGGGGAACTATGCTGAGCAGTTC. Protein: CASSQGTGGNYAEQF. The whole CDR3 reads CASSQGTGGNYAEQFF.

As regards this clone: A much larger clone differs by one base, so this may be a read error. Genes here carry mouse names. The CDR3 region is CASSFTGSERLFF. The part of the CDR3 DNA that was read is TGTGCCAGCAGCTTTACAGGGAGCGAAAGATTATTT. The chain employs TRBV3 and TRBJ1-4; TRBD1 might be the D (6 bases). The CDR3 end lies 1 residue beyond the end of the read and is filled in from the germline J gene. The germline V gene has CDR1 SNHLY and CDR2 FYNGKV (reference sequence). V was cut by 3 bases and J by 7 bases, with 9 bases left in between. The CDR3 sequence is 13 residues long.

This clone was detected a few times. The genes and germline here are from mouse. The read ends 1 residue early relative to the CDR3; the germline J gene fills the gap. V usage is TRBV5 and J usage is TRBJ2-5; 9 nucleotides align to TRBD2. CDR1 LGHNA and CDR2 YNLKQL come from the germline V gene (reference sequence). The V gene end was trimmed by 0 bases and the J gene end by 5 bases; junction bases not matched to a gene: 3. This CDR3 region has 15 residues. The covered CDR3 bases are TGTGCCAGCAGCCAAGATTGGGGGGGCGGAGACACCCAGTAC. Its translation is CASSQDWGGGDTQY. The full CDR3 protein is CASSQDWGGGDTQYF.

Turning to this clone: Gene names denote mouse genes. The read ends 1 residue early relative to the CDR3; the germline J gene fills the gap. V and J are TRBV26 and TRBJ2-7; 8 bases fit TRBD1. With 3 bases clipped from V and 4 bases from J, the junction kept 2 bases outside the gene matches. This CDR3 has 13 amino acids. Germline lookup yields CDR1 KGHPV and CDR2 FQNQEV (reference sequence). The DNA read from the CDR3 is TGTGCCAGCAGTCTCCAGGGGGCTTATGAACAGTAC. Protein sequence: CASSLQGAYEQY. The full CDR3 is CASSLQGAYEQYF.

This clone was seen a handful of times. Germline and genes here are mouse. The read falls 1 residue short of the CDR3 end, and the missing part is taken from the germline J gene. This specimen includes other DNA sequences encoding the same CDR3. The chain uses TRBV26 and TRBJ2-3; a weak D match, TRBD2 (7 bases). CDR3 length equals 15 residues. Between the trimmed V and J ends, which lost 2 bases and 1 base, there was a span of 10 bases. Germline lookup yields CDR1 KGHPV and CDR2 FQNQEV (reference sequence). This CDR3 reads CASSLGGRGAETLYF. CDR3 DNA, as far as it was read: TGTGCCAGCAGTCTGGGGGGGCGGGGTGCAGAAACGCTGTAT. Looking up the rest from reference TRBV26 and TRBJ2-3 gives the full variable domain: NSKVIQTPRYLVKGQGQKAKMRCIPEKGHPVVFWYQQNKNNEFKFLINFQNQEVLQQIDMTEKRFSAECPSNSPCSLEIQSSEAGDSALYLCASSLGGRGAETLYFGSGTRLTVL.

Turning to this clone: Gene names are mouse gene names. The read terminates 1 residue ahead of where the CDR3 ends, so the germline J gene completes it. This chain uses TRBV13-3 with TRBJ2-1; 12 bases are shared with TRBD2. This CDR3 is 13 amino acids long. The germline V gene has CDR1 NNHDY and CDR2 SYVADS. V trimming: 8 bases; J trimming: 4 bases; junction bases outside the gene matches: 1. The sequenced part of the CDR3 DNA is TGTGCCAGGACTGGGGGGGCGTATGCTGAGCAGTTC. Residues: CARTGGAYAEQF. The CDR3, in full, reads CARTGGAYAEQFF.

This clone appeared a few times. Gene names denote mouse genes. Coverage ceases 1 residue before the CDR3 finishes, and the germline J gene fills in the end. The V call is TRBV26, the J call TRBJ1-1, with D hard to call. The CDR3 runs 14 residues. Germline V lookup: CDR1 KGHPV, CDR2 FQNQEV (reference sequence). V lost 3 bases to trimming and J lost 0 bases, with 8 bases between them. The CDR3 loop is CASSLPTSNTEVFF. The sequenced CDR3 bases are TGTGCCAGCAGTCTTCCGACATCAAACACAGAAGTCTTC.

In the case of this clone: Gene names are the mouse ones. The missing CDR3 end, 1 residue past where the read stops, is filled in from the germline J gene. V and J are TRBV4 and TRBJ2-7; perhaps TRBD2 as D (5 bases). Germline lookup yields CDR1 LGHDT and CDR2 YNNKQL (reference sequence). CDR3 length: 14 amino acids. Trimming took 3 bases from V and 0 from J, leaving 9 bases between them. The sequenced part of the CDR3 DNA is TGTGCCAGCAGCTATGTGGGGAGCTCCTATGAACAGTAC. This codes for CASSYVGSSYEQY. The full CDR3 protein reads CASSYVGSSYEQYF.

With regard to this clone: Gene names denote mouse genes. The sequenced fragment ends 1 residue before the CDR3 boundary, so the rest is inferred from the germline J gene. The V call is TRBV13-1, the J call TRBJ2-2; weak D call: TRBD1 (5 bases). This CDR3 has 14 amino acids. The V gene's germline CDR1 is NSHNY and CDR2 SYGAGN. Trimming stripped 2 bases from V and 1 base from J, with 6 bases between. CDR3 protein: CASSEGVNTGQLYF. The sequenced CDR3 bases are TGTGCCAGCAGTGAAGGGGTAAACACCGGGCAGCTCTAC.

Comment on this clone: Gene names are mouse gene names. CDR3 loop: CASSQQANSDYTF. CDR3 DNA, as far as it was read: TGTGCCAGCAGTCAGCAAGCAAACTCCGACTACACC. V usage is TRBV26 and J usage is TRBJ1-2; D unresolved. The CDR3 extends 1 residue past the end of the read, so its final part is completed from the germline J gene. The CDR3 has 13 amino acids. Germline V gene data show CDR1 as KGHPV and CDR2 as FQNQEV (reference sequence). The V end was cut by 4 bases, the J end by 0 bases, with 6 bases between.